This TCR beta chain was sequenced during a study of read filtering for tumor transcriptome and immune sequencing. As for the study in general: Among patients, around 18 were male and more than 13 female, aged 47 to 80 (mean approximately 62). By R-ISS, stages I, II and III held around 8, 15 and 7 patients. RNA-seq yielded only 85 to 1273 TCR reads, IR-seq about 3.5 to 11 million.

This CDR3 region has 15 residues. Germline CDR1 is MNHNS and CDR2 is SASEGT. The V and J ends lost 4 bases and 6 bases, in that order; junction bases with no gene match: 11. Molecular barcoded adaptors covering alpha/delta and beta/gamma chains were used on around 370 ng RNA. Using its own MiXCR run on the reads, TCRdb lists one record per CDR3 protein. The sample consists of fewer than 30,000 distinct CDR3 sequences, approximately 15% of them appearing once. Points on this clonotype: A much bigger clone sits one base away, suggesting this may be a read error.

The sequence was collected from a donor aged 40 or over with multiple myeloma. Sequencing was performed on a population of CD138-negative cells sorted from bone marrow. The rearrangement joins TRBV6-1 to TRBJ2-7; TRBD1 matches 8 bases. CDR3 bases: TGTGCCAGCAGTGTCGTAGTGGACAGGGCCGGCGAGCAGTACTTC. Amino acid sequence: CASSVVVDRAGEQYF.